Each of the 32 T cell receptor beta chains below was sequenced from the same sample in a study of control samples from healthy donors and cancer patients. The assay was immunoSEQ multiplex PCR, and TCRdb's table has in-frame clones only and misses some. The sample includes about 86,000 clones, approximately 95% seen only once; the top ten take about 1.5%. Sequenced: blood. The receptors derive from a woman under 40 in good health.

This chain connects TRBV19 to TRBJ2-5; 8 bases are shared with TRBD2. Per the germline V gene, CDR1 is LNHDA and CDR2 is SQIVND (reference sequence). This CDR3 region has 15 residues. The V gene end was trimmed by 5 bases and the J gene end by 5 bases; junction bases not matched to a gene: 10. This chain's CDR3 is CASSFTGGAGETQYF. CDR3 nucleotides: TGTGCCAGTAGTTTTACGGGGGGGGCCGGGGAGACCCAGTACTTC.

This rearrangement joins TRBV11-2 to TRBJ1-3; 8 bases fit TRBD1. The V segment lost 5 bases and the J segment 2 bases; nucleotides outside the gene matches: 5. The CDR3 contains 15 residues. Germline V gene lookup returns CDR1 SGHAT and CDR2 FQNNGV. The CDR3 reads CASSARTGTGNTIYF. For the CDR3, the DNA is TGTGCCAGCAGCGCCCGGACAGGGACTGGAAACACCATATATTTT.

The rearrangement joins TRBV11-3 to TRBJ1-4; 9 bases fit TRBD1. In germline, CDR1 is SGHNT, CDR2 YENEEA. With V trimmed by 0 bases and J by 4 bases, 3 bases remained unmatched. This CDR3 has 16 amino acids. Here the CDR3 reads CASSLDRTGDNEKLFF. In DNA form, the CDR3 reads TGTGCCAGCAGCTTAGATCGGACAGGGGATAATGAAAAACTGTTTTTT.

The V gene is TRBV7-2, the J gene TRBJ1-3; 7 positions agree with TRBD1. CDR3 length equals 15 residues. V gave up 5 bases and J gave up 9 bases; unmatched junction bases: 13. Germline lookup yields CDR1 SGHTA and CDR2 FQGNSA. The CDR3 is CASSPKDRQRGTIYF. DNA of the CDR3: TGTGCCAGCAGCCCCAAGGACAGGCAACGAGGCACCATATATTTT.

This chain joins TRBV5-4 and TRBJ1-4, with TRBD1 as a possible D gene (5 bases). V was clipped by 0 bases and J by 3 bases, with 6 bases between them. CDR3 length: 14 residues. The germline V gene has CDR1 SGHNT and CDR2 YYREEE (reference sequence). The CDR3 bases are TGTGCCAGCAGCTTGGGAGGGGCTAATGAAAAACTGTTTTTT. Translation: CASSLGGANEKLFF.

The chain links TRBV5-6 to TRBJ1-2, with D possibly matching TRBD1 (6 bases). With 2 bases removed from V and 1 base from J, the gap between germline ends came to 9 bases. CDR3 length: 14 residues. Germline CDR1 SGHDT, CDR2 YYEEEE. The CDR3 loop reads CASSLQGINYGYTF. CDR3 DNA: TGTGCCAGCAGCTTACAGGGCATTAACTATGGCTACACCTTC.

V and J are TRBV11-3 and TRBJ1-3; D call uncertain. Germline assignment: CDR1 SGHNT and CDR2 YENEEA. This CDR3 spans 15 amino acids. Trimming shortened V by 0 bases and J by 2 bases, and 8 bases separated the two germline ends. The CDR3 bases are TGTGCCAGCAGCTTAGATGGCACAGCTGGAAACACCATATATTTT. Its translation is CASSLDGTAGNTIYF.

The chain couples TRBV7-9 to TRBJ2-2, with D uncertain. Germline assignment: CDR1 SEHNR and CDR2 FQNEAQ (reference sequence). This CDR3 is built from 12 residues. The V end lost 5 bases, the J end lost 7 bases, and 8 bases lay between the germline ends. The CDR3 sequence: CASSPRFGELFF. CDR3 bases: TGTGCCAGCAGCCCCCGATTCGGGGAGCTGTTTTTT.

CDR3 in amino acids: CASSEGGVLLSYEQYF. DNA of the CDR3: TGCGCCAGCAGCGAGGGTGGGGTCCTGCTCTCCTACGAGCAGTACTTC. The chain combines TRBV5-1 with TRBJ2-7, with D perhaps TRBD2 (5 bases). The length of the CDR3 is 16 residues. Germline V gives CDR1 SGHRS, CDR2 YFSETQ. The V gene lost 4 bases and the J gene lost 0 bases, with 17 bases spanning the gap.

The chain joins TRBV5-6 to TRBJ2-3; the D call may be TRBD1 or TRBD2 (6 bases each). The CDR3 loop spans 16 amino acids. The germline CDR1 and CDR2 sequences are SGHDT and YYEEEE. The V gene lost 0 bases and the J gene lost 0 bases, with 11 bases spanning the gap. The CDR3 bases are TGTGCCAGCAGCTTGGATCCGGGGGCAAGCACAGATACGCAGTATTTT. Amino acid sequence: CASSLDPGASTDTQYF.

This sequence joins TRBV24-1 and TRBJ2-3; 10 nucleotides match TRBD2. The CDR3 consists of 15 residues. Germline trimming cut 2 bases from V and 6 bases from J; bases unmatched to any gene: 4. The germline gives CDR1 KGHDR, CDR2 SFDVKD. The CDR3 here is CATSDSAGGMDTQYF. CDR3 bases: TGTGCCACCAGTGATTCAGCGGGAGGGATGGATACGCAGTATTTT.

The DNA for the CDR3 is TGTGCCAGCAGCGTACAGGGGTATGGGGAGCTGTTTTTT. This encodes CASSVQGYGELFF. V is TRBV9 and J is TRBJ2-2, with TRBD1 as a possible D gene (6 bases). Trimming took off 1 base at V and 8 bases at J, with 9 bases between the two ends. Germline assignment: CDR1 SGDLS and CDR2 YYNGEE. This CDR3 is built from 13 residues.

This rearrangement joins TRBV4-2 to TRBJ2-7; tentatively, D is TRBD2 (7 bases). Trimming took off 0 bases at V and 7 bases at J, with 16 bases between the two ends. CDR3 length equals 15 residues. Germline lookup yields CDR1 LGHNA and CDR2 YNFKEQ. The CDR3 DNA sequence: TGTGCCAGCAGCCAAGAGGTGGGGGGGCGCAGGGAGCAGTACTTC. This encodes CASSQEVGGRREQYF.

The chain's CDR3 is CASSRQGNYGYTF. The DNA of the CDR3 is TGTGCCAGCAGCCGACAGGGAAACTATGGCTACACCTTC. The chain is built from TRBV6-5 and TRBJ1-2, with 7 bases that match TRBD1. CDR1 MNHEY and CDR2 SVGAGI come from the germline V gene. V trimming: 6 bases; J trimming: 2 bases; junction bases outside the gene matches: 3. The CDR3 totals 13 residues.

There are a few counts of this clone. This chain links TRBV25-1 with TRBJ2-7; D not resolved. Trimming pared 3 bases from V and 1 base from J, leaving 7 bases between. CDR1 is MGHDK, CDR2 SYGVNS, per germline. The CDR3 covers 13 residues. This CDR3 is CASSDGSSYEQYF. As DNA, the CDR3 is TGTGCCAGCAGTGATGGCTCTTCCTACGAGCAGTACTTC.

As DNA, the CDR3 is TGCGCCAGCAGCTCGACAGGGGGCATCTACGAGCAGTACTTC. Its protein product is CASSSTGGIYEQYF. The rearrangement uses TRBV5-1 and TRBJ2-7, with TRBD1 matching over 10 bases. The CDR3 consists of 14 residues. The V gene's germline CDR1 is SGHRS and CDR2 YFSETQ. V lost 3 bases to trimming and J lost 3 bases; unmatched junction nucleotides: 3.

The V call is TRBV4-1, the J call TRBJ1-3; D perhaps matches TRBD1 (5 bases). V was trimmed by 0 bases and J by 1 base, leaving 19 bases between them. The CDR3 sequence is 19 residues long. The germline V gene encodes CDR1 MGHRA and CDR2 YSYEKL. This chain's CDR3 is CASSQEGSGRVSSGNTIYF. CDR3 DNA sequence: TGCGCCAGCAGCCAAGAGGGTTCGGGACGCGTATCGTCTGGAAACACCATATATTTT.

This clone has only one observation. CDR3 nucleotide sequence: TGTGCCAGCAGCCACTCCTACGAGCAGTACTTC. Protein sequence: CASSHSYEQYF. The chain joins TRBV7-8 to TRBJ2-7, with D hard to call. V lost 5 bases, J lost 0 bases, and 2 bases lay in between. The V gene's germline CDR1 is SGHVS and CDR2 FQNEAQ. The CDR3 consists of 11 residues.

The J gene is TRBJ1-5, the V gene TRBV2, with unresolved D. The germline V and J ends were trimmed by 1 base and 7 bases, with 11 bases remaining between them. The CDR3 covers 14 residues. Germline-derived CDR1 and CDR2 are SNHLY and FYNNEI. This CDR3 reads CASSEGQRKQPQHF. The DNA of the CDR3 is TGTGCCAGCAGTGAAGGGCAGAGGAAACAGCCCCAGCATTTT.

V and J are TRBV6-5 and TRBJ2-5; tentative D call: TRBD1 (5 bases). The germline V gene has CDR1 MNHEY and CDR2 SVGAGI. Trimming took off 2 bases at V and 5 bases at J, with 12 bases between the two ends. The CDR3 sequence is 14 residues long. For the CDR3, the DNA is TGTGCCAGCAGTTACAGGGGTGTTTTGGAGACCCAGTACTTC. This codes for CASSYRGVLETQYF.

Here the CDR3 reads CASSLCRCGGEQFF. In nucleotides, the CDR3 is TGCGCCAGCAGCTTGTGTAGGTGCGGGGGTGAGCAGTTCTTC. The chain employs TRBV5-1 and TRBJ2-1; TRBD2 agrees at 7 bases. Trimming at V came to 1 base and at J to 9 bases, leaving 7 bases not matched to a gene. Germline-derived CDR1 and CDR2 are SGHRS and YFSETQ. The CDR3 sequence is 14 residues long.

The chain joins TRBV10-3 to TRBJ1-2, with TRBD1 matching over 9 bases. This CDR3 has 14 residues. Germline CDR1 reads ENHRY; CDR2 reads SYGVKD. Trimming at V came to 6 bases and at J to 5 bases, leaving 7 bases not matched to a gene. This chain's CDR3 is CAISDTGGVYGYTF. As DNA, the CDR3 is TGTGCCATCAGCGATACAGGGGGCGTGTATGGCTACACCTTC.

V is TRBV5-4 and J is TRBJ2-1, with 8 bases aligning to TRBD2. Per the germline V gene, CDR1 is SGHNT and CDR2 is YYREEE (reference sequence). V shed 2 bases and J 4 bases; nucleotides not matched to a gene: 5. This CDR3 has 15 residues. The CDR3 bases are TGTGCCAGCAGCTTAGGTAGCGGGGCGTACAATGAGCAGTTCTTC. Amino acid sequence: CASSLGSGAYNEQFF.

The chain's CDR3 is CASSPREGTNEKLFF. DNA of the CDR3: TGTGCCAGCTCACCGCGAGAGGGGACTAATGAAAAACTGTTTTTT. This chain uses TRBV18 with TRBJ1-4; D perhaps matches TRBD1 (5 bases). V was shortened by 3 bases and J by 2 bases, with 10 bases between the two germline ends. This CDR3 comprises 15 residues. Germline CDR1 is KGHSH and CDR2 is LQKENI.

A single count supports this clone. This chain links TRBV28 with TRBJ2-7; TRBD1 is a possible D gene (5 bases). Germline V gene data show CDR1 as MDHEN and CDR2 as SYDVKM. V lost 5 bases and J lost 3, with 17 bases in between. The CDR3 consists of 15 residues. CDR3 nucleotide sequence: TGTGCCAGCAGTGGGGCAGTCCCCCGAGACTACGAGCAGTACTTC. Translated, it gives CASSGAVPRDYEQYF.

The CDR3 loop reads CASSRGTSGRRNEQFF. The CDR3 DNA is TGTGCCAGTAGTAGGGGTACGAGCGGGAGACGGAATGAGCAGTTCTTC. The chain combines TRBV19 with TRBJ2-1; 8 bases match TRBD2. The germline gives CDR1 LNHDA, CDR2 SQIVND (reference sequence). The J segment lost 7 bases and the V segment lost 4 bases, leaving 12 bases of the junction unmatched. CDR3 length: 16 amino acids.

V and J are TRBV24-1 and TRBJ1-2, with 8 nucleotides matching TRBD1. The germline V gene encodes CDR1 KGHDR and CDR2 SFDVKD. The trim removed 4 bases at V and 8 bases at J, leaving 8 bases unmatched. The CDR3 has 14 residues. CDR3 sequence: CATSEDTGGRGYTF. For the CDR3, the DNA is TGTGCCACCAGTGAGGATACAGGGGGTCGGGGCTACACCTTC.

This clone was seen a handful of times. The chain carries TRBV2 and TRBJ1-1; D is unresolved. Trimming stripped 2 bases from V and 7 bases from J, with 8 bases between. The CDR3 spans 12 residues. Germline V gene data show CDR1 as SNHLY and CDR2 as FYNNEI. CDR3 in DNA: TGTGCCAGCAGTGAATCCGGGGTTGAAGCTTTCTTT. This sequence encodes CASSESGVEAFF. Looking up the rest from reference TRBV2 and TRBJ1-1 gives the full variable domain: EPEVTQTPSHQVTQMGQEVILRCVPISNHLYFYWYRQILGQKVEFLVSFYNNEISEKSEIFDDQFSVERPDGSNFTLKIRSTKLEDSAMYFCASSESGVEAFFGQGTRLTVV.

The V gene is TRBV10-2, the J gene TRBJ2-1; D gene unclear. The V end lost 4 bases, the J end lost 9 bases, and 13 bases lay between the germline ends. The CDR3 has 13 amino acids. Germline CDR1 WSHSY, CDR2 SAAADI. CDR3 DNA sequence: TGCGCCAGCAGTGTAGCCCCCCAGAGTGAGCAGTTCTTC. Translated, it gives CASSVAPQSEQFF.

The chain combines TRBV12-3 or TRBV12-4 with TRBJ2-7; D is unresolved. The CDR3 has 11 residues. V gave up 1 base and J gave up 7 bases, with 5 bases separating them. CDR3 bases: TGTGCCAGCAGTTTAGGGGTTGAGCAGTACTTC. Protein sequence: CASSLGVEQYF.

This clone was detected only once. The chain has TRBV2 and TRBJ1-5; tentatively, D is TRBD1 (5 bases). Trimming cost V 1 base and J 3 bases, with 7 bases left between them. This CDR3 contains 14 residues. CDR1 SNHLY and CDR2 FYNNEI come from the germline V gene. Written as DNA, the CDR3 is TGTGCCAGCAGTGAAGGACAGATCAATCAGCCCCAGCATTTT. This sequence encodes CASSEGQINQPQHF.

For the CDR3, the DNA is TGCGGATACTCGACAGGGGGGGCCAAAAACATTCAGTACTTC. Translation gives CGYSTGGAKNIQYF. The genes are TRBV29-1 and TRBJ2-4, with 9 bases identical to TRBD1. This CDR3 is built from 14 residues. Germline CDR1 reads SQVTM; CDR2 reads ANQGSEA.